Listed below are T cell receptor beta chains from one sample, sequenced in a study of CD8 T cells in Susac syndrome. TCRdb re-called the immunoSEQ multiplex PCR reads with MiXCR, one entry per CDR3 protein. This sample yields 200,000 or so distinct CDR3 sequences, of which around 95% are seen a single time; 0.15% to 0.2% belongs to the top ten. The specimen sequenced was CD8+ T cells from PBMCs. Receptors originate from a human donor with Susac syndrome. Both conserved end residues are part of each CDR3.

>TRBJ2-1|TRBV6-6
CASSYTNSNEQFF
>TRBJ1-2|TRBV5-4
CASSSAEGRQRRYTF
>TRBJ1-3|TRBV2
CARRQSGNTIYF
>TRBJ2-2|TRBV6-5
CASREGRGHGELFF
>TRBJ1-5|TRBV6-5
CASSRDRVNQPQHF
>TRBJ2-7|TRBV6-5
CASSYAQDSYEQYF
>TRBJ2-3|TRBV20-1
CSATGLGHTDTQYF
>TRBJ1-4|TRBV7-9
CASSRDRSNEKLFF
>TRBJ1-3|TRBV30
CAWSGFGQDVSGNTIYF
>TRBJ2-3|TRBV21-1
CASSSRLASFMPTQYF
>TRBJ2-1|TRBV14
CASSHFGSADYNEQFF
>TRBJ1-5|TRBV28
CASSYLQGGSNQPQHF
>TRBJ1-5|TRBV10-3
CAISESTGDQPQHF
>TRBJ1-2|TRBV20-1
CSARQGDNYGYTF
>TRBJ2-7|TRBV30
CAWSQTGGPYEQYF
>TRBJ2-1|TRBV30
CAWGLTTAPYNEQFF
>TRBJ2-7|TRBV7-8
CASSLATSGYEQYF
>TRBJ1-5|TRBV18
CASSPFEKGYSNQPQHF
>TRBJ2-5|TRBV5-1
CASSLVGGSYQETQYF
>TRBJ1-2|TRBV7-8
CASSLSPGVYGYTF
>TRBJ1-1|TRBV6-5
CASRQTGVNTEAFF
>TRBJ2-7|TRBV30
CAWEGGQESYEQYF
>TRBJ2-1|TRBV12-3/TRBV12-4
CASSLWLPQASSYNEQFF
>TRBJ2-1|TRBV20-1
CSASLPSVSSYNEQFF
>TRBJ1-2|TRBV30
CAWSDGGYTF
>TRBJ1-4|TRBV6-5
CASSYSSSGGGEKLFF
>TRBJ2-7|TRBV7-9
CASSSSSGGASLHEQYF
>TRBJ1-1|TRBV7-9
CASSLGGGNTEAFF
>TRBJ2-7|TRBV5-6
CASSPGLAGPTREQYF
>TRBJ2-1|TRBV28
CASSHSANEQFF
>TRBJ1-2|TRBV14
CASSFRDYGYTF
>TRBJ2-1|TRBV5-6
CASTLSYFAYNEQFF
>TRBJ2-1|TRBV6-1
CASSEVGTYNEQFF
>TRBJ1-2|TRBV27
CASSPLPVYGYTF
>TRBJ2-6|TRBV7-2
CASSPSGGAGANVLTF
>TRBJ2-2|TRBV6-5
CASSYAGAGELFF
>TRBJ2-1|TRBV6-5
CASSHRDYLEQFF